Described below is a single T cell receptor beta chain sequence and its context. Its matching antigen is unknown. Second-dose groups at about 4 or about 12 weeks were pooled. These data are taken from a study of T cell responses to AZD1222 COVID-19 vaccine. Study-wide results and limits: Baseline serostatus was positive in only six AZD1222 recipients. Spike-specific TCR breadth and depth were elevated following two AZD1222 doses. Clonal diversity may have been underestimated in mostly white British donors.

The CDR3 has 15 residues. CDR1 and CDR2 from the germline V gene are MDHEN and SYDVKM. Trimming took 5 bases from V and 4 from J; bases not matched to a gene: 8. Sequencing was performed with immunoSEQ multiplex PCR; in TCRdb, only in-frame clones are kept and a portion is missing. The sample yields approximately 110,000 clones, around 93% seen once. The material was peripheral blood, obtained 28 days after the second AZD1222 dose. The source is an adult who received the AZD1222 COVID-19 vaccine. This sequence joins TRBV28 and TRBJ1-2; 9 positions match TRBD1. In DNA form, the CDR3 reads TGTGCCAGCAGTAATAGGGACAGGGATATCTATGGCTACACCTTC. Its protein product is CASSNRDRDIYGYTF.